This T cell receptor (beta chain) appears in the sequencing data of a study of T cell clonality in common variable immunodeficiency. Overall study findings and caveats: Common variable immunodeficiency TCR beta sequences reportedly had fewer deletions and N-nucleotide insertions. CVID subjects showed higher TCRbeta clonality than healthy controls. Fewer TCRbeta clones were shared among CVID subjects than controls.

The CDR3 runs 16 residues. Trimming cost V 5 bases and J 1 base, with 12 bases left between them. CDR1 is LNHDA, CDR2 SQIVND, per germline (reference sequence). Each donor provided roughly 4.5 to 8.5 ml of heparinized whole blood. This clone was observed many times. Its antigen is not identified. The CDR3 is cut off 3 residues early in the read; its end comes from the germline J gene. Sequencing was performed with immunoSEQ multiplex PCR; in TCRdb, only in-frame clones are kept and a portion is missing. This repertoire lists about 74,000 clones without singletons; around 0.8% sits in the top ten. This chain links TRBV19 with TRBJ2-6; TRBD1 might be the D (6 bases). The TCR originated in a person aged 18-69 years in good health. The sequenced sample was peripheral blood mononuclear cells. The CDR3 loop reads CASSFLQGSGANVLTF. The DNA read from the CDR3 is TGTGCCAGTAGTTTCCTCCAGGGGTCTGGGGCCAACGTC.